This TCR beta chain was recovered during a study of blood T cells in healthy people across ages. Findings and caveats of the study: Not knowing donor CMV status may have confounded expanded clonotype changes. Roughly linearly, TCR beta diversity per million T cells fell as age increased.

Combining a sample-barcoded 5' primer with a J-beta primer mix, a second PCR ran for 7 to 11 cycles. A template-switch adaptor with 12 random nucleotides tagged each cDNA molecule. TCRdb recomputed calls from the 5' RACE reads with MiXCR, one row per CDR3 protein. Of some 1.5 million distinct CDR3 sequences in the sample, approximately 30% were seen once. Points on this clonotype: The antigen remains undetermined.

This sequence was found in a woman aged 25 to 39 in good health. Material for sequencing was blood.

CDR3 residues: CATSRGAGTVQETQHF. CDR3 nucleotides: TGTGCCACCAGCAGAGGAGCCGGGACGGTCCAAGAGACCCAGCATTTT. V usage is TRBV15 and J usage is TRBJ1-5, with D possibly matching TRBD1 (5 bases). CDR3 length equals 16 residues. Looked up from germline, CDR1 is LNHNV and CDR2 is YYDKDF (reference sequence). Between the trimmed V and J ends, which lost 1 base and 11 bases, there was a span of 21 bases.